Detailed here is one TCR beta chain. The sample is drawn from a study of shared T cell receptors in the human thymus. There are 15 residues in the CDR3. The V gene's germline CDR1 is MGHDK and CDR2 SYGVNS. V lost 1 base and J lost 4, with 13 bases in between. The method was immunoSEQ multiplex PCR; TCRdb's version includes in-frame clones alone and lacks a portion of them. The profile shows about 660,000 clones, about 90% of them singletons. These same data were also listed under a study on human thymus T cells.

This rearrangement joins TRBV25-1 to TRBJ1-1, with a tentative D call TRBD1 (5 bases). The sequence derives from a boy under two years old with a congenital heart defect. Sequencing was done on a sample of thymocytes. The CDR3 is CASSEFYQGFTEAFF. As DNA, the CDR3 is TGTGCCAGCAGTGAATTTTACCAGGGCTTCACTGAAGCTTTCTTT.